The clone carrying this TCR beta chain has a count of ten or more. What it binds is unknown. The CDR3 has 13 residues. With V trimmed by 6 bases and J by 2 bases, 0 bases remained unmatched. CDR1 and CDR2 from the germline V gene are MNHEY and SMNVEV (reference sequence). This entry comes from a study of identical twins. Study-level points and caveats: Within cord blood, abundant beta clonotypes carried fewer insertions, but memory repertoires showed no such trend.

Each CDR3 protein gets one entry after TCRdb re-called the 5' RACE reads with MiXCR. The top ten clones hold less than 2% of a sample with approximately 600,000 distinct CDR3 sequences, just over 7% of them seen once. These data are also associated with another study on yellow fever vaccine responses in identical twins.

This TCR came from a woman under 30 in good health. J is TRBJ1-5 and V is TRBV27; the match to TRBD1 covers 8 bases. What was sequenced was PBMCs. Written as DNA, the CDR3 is TGTGCCAGCAGGGACAGGGGCAATCAGCCCCAGCATTTT. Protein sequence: CASRDRGNQPQHF.